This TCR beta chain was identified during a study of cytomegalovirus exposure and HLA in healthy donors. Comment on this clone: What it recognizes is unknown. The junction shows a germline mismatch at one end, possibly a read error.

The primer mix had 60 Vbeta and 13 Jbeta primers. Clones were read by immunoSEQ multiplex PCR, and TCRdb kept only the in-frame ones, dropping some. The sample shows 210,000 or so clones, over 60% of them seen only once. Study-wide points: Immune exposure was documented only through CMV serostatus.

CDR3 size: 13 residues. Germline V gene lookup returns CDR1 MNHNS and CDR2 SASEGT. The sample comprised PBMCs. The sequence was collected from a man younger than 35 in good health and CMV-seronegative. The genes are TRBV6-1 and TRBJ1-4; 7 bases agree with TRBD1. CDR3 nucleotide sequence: TGTGCCAGCACCAAAGGTACAGGGGACATAACATCTTTT. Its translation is CASTKGTGDITSF.